This T cell receptor beta chain was profiled in a study of STAT5B mutations in CD4+ large granular lymphocyte leukemia. CDR1 and CDR2 from the germline V gene are SGDLS and YYNGEE. This CDR3 comprises 15 residues. Trimming took off 0 bases at V and 0 bases at J, with 7 bases between the two ends. Clones were sequenced by immunoSEQ multiplex PCR, and TCRdb holds only the in-frame ones, with some missing. The sample comprises approximately 33,000 clones, around 88% of which are singletons, and about 0.97% rests with the top ten. Material: CD4+ T cells from blood buffy coats. This chain connects TRBV9 to TRBJ1-3; D is uncertain. The sequence was obtained from a human donor in good health. The CDR3 nucleotides are TGTGCCAGCAGCGTAGGGCAGGTCTCTGGAAACACCATATATTTT. It specifies CASSVGQVSGNTIYF.